The rows below give T cell receptor beta chains drawn from one sample of a study of blood T cell repertoires in COVID-19. Libraries were prepared by immunoSEQ multiplex PCR; TCRdb keeps only in-frame clonotypes and omits some of them. The sample has about 140,000 clones; around nine tenths are singletons. The sample consisted of peripheral blood. These receptors all come from a woman aged 50 to 60 with active or convalescent COVID-19. Both conserved end residues are part of each CDR3. Each record gives: clone size, D gene, V gene, J gene, CDR3 protein, CDR3 DNA. A D gene is named only where the DNA matches it firmly. Clone size is given for some rows only: seen once, a few or many times, or a class if the clone is expanded.

clone size: -; D gene: -; V gene: TRBV19; J gene: TRBJ1-2; CDR3 protein: CASSSDSSINYGYTF; CDR3 DNA: TGTGCCAGTAGCAGCGACAGTAGCATTAACTATGGCTACACCTTC
clone size: -; D gene: TRBD2; V gene: TRBV4-2; J gene: TRBJ2-1; CDR3 protein: CASSQEREVNEQFF; CDR3 DNA: TGTGCCAGCAGCCAGGAGCGGGAGGTTAATGAGCAGTTCTTC
clone size: -; D gene: TRBD1; V gene: TRBV5-1; J gene: TRBJ2-2; CDR3 protein: CASSSGTASFRELFF; CDR3 DNA: TGCGCCAGCAGTTCCGGGACAGCCTCCTTCCGGGAGCTGTTTTTT
clone size: -; D gene: TRBD1; V gene: TRBV27; J gene: TRBJ1-5; CDR3 protein: CASSLSPGQGAEGNQPQHF; CDR3 DNA: TGTGCCAGCAGTTTATCGCCGGGACAGGGTGCGGAGGGCAATCAGCCCCAGCATTTT
clone size: few; D gene: -; V gene: TRBV4-3; J gene: TRBJ1-4; CDR3 protein: CASSLKGGWYEKLFF; CDR3 DNA: TGCGCCAGCAGCCTTAAAGGGGGTTGGTATGAAAAACTGTTTTTT
clone size: -; D gene: -; V gene: TRBV27; J gene: TRBJ2-1; CDR3 protein: CASSSTGSALSYNEQFF; CDR3 DNA: TGTGCCAGCAGTTCAACAGGGTCGGCCCTCTCCTACAATGAGCAGTTCTTC
clone size: -; D gene: TRBD2; V gene: TRBV6-5; J gene: TRBJ2-7; CDR3 protein: CASSRRTSGTYEQYF; CDR3 DNA: TGTGCCAGCAGCCGTAGGACTAGCGGGACCTACGAGCAGTACTTC
clone size: -; D gene: TRBD2; V gene: TRBV28; J gene: TRBJ2-7; CDR3 protein: CASSLPRTSYSDEQYF; CDR3 DNA: TGTGCCAGCAGTTTACCGAGGACTAGTTATTCCGACGAGCAGTACTTC
clone size: few; D gene: TRBD1; V gene: TRBV12-5; J gene: TRBJ1-2; CDR3 protein: CASGPTNRGWDNYGYTF; CDR3 DNA: TGTGCTAGTGGTCCCACCAACAGGGGTTGGGATAACTATGGCTACACCTTC
clone size: few; D gene: -; V gene: TRBV16; J gene: TRBJ1-5; CDR3 protein: CASSKQGNQPQHF; CDR3 DNA: TGTGCCAGCAGCAAGCAGGGGAATCAGCCCCAGCATTTT
clone size: -; D gene: -; V gene: TRBV7-9; J gene: TRBJ2-5; CDR3 protein: CASSSYVGAEQETQYF; CDR3 DNA: TGTGCCAGCAGCTCCTACGTGGGGGCGGAACAAGAGACCCAGTACTTC
clone size: -; D gene: TRBD2; V gene: TRBV19; J gene: TRBJ2-5; CDR3 protein: CASSIDRLAGGETQYF; CDR3 DNA: TGTGCCAGTAGTATAGATAGACTAGCGGGAGGAGAGACCCAGTACTTC
clone size: -; D gene: -; V gene: TRBV7-8; J gene: TRBJ2-3; CDR3 protein: CASSARITSTDTQYF; CDR3 DNA: TGTGCCAGCAGCGCCAGGATTACCAGCACAGATACGCAGTATTTT
clone size: -; D gene: -; V gene: TRBV5-1; J gene: TRBJ2-3; CDR3 protein: CASSLAVADTQYF; CDR3 DNA: TGCGCCAGCAGCTTGGCCGTTGCAGATACGCAGTATTTT
clone size: -; D gene: -; V gene: TRBV4-3; J gene: TRBJ1-6; CDR3 protein: CASSQARSSYNSPLHF; CDR3 DNA: TGCGCCAGCAGCCAAGCGAGGAGCTCCTATAATTCACCCCTCCACTTT
clone size: -; D gene: TRBD2; V gene: TRBV28; J gene: TRBJ2-1; CDR3 protein: CASSARTSGEQFF; CDR3 DNA: TGTGCCAGCAGCGCTAGGACTAGCGGTGAGCAGTTCTTC
clone size: -; D gene: -; V gene: TRBV30; J gene: TRBJ1-4; CDR3 protein: CAWNLQGRNEKLFF; CDR3 DNA: TGTGCCTGGAACTTACAGGGCAGGAATGAAAAACTGTTTTTT
clone size: -; D gene: -; V gene: TRBV5-1; J gene: TRBJ1-3; CDR3 protein: CASSLGGVASGNTIYF; CDR3 DNA: TGCGCCAGCAGTCTGGGGGGGGTTGCCTCTGGAAACACCATATATTTT
clone size: -; D gene: TRBD1; V gene: TRBV27; J gene: TRBJ1-1; CDR3 protein: CASSKYGTGMNTEAFF; CDR3 DNA: TGTGCCAGCAGTAAATACGGGACAGGCATGAACACTGAAGCTTTCTTT
clone size: -; D gene: -; V gene: TRBV6-5; J gene: TRBJ1-6; CDR3 protein: CASSLARVSPLHF; CDR3 DNA: TGTGCCAGCAGTTTAGCGAGGGTCTCACCCCTCCACTTT
clone size: -; D gene: -; V gene: TRBV9; J gene: TRBJ1-2; CDR3 protein: CASSVKEVGGYTF; CDR3 DNA: TGTGCCAGCAGCGTAAAGGAGGTTGGAGGCTACACCTTC
clone size: -; D gene: -; V gene: TRBV7-9; J gene: TRBJ2-1; CDR3 protein: CASSPIIAALTDEQFF; CDR3 DNA: TGTGCCAGCAGCCCTATTATAGCGGCCCTAACCGATGAGCAGTTCTTC
clone size: -; D gene: -; V gene: TRBV7-2; J gene: TRBJ1-1; CDR3 protein: CASSLERRRAFF; CDR3 DNA: TGTGCCAGCAGCTTAGAGCGCCGGCGGGCTTTCTTT
clone size: -; D gene: -; V gene: TRBV5-1; J gene: TRBJ1-3; CDR3 protein: CASSPGHSGNTIYF; CDR3 DNA: TGCGCCAGCAGCCCGGGACATTCTGGAAACACCATATATTTT
clone size: -; D gene: TRBD1; V gene: TRBV30; J gene: TRBJ1-3; CDR3 protein: CAWRQTGSGNTIYF; CDR3 DNA: TGTGCCTGGAGGCAGACAGGGTCTGGAAACACCATATATTTT
clone size: -; D gene: TRBD1; V gene: TRBV5-6; J gene: TRBJ1-1; CDR3 protein: CASSLTNRGAEAFF; CDR3 DNA: TGTGCCAGCAGCTTGACTAACAGGGGAGCTGAAGCTTTCTTT
clone size: once; D gene: -; V gene: TRBV28; J gene: TRBJ1-2; CDR3 protein: CASSFSEYGYTF; CDR3 DNA: TGTGCCAGCAGTTTTTCGGAGTATGGCTACACCTTC
clone size: -; D gene: -; V gene: TRBV5-1; J gene: TRBJ2-1; CDR3 protein: CASSSSGISYNEQFF; CDR3 DNA: TGCGCCAGCAGCTCAAGCGGTATCTCCTACAATGAGCAGTTCTTC
clone size: many; D gene: -; V gene: TRBV19; J gene: TRBJ2-3; CDR3 protein: CASSQAHVDTQYF; CDR3 DNA: TGTGCCAGTAGTCAGGCTCACGTTGATACGCAGTATTTT
clone size: -; D gene: -; V gene: TRBV4-2; J gene: TRBJ2-7; CDR3 protein: CASSQVQTASGEQYF; CDR3 DNA: TGTGCCAGCAGCCAAGTTCAGACCGCTTCGGGCGAGCAGTACTTC
clone size: -; D gene: TRBD1; V gene: TRBV3-1/TRBV3-2; J gene: TRBJ1-1; CDR3 protein: CASSPFGTGGNTEAFF; CDR3 DNA: TGTGCCAGCAGCCCTTTCGGGACAGGGGGCAACACTGAAGCTTTCTTT
clone size: -; D gene: TRBD1; V gene: TRBV7-9; J gene: TRBJ2-7; CDR3 protein: CASSHRASGTGPYEQYF; CDR3 DNA: TGTGCCAGCAGCCACCGTGCTTCCGGGACAGGGCCCTACGAGCAGTACTTC
clone size: -; D gene: -; V gene: TRBV28; J gene: TRBJ2-7; CDR3 protein: CASGGAYEQYF; CDR3 DNA: TGTGCCAGCGGTGGGGCTTACGAGCAGTACTTC
clone size: -; D gene: -; V gene: TRBV9; J gene: TRBJ2-3; CDR3 protein: CASSVALSYPSTDTQYF; CDR3 DNA: TGTGCCAGCAGCGTAGCTCTATCTTACCCTAGCACAGATACGCAGTATTTT
clone size: -; D gene: -; V gene: TRBV19; J gene: TRBJ1-3; CDR3 protein: CASSTRQVGDTIYF; CDR3 DNA: TGTGCCAGTAGTACCCGACAGGTCGGGGACACCATATATTTT
clone size: once; D gene: TRBD2; V gene: TRBV6-2/TRBV6-3; J gene: TRBJ2-1; CDR3 protein: CASSYNLADTSNEQFF; CDR3 DNA: TGTGCCAGCAGTTACAACCTAGCGGACACTTCTAATGAGCAGTTCTTC
clone size: -; D gene: -; V gene: TRBV28; J gene: TRBJ1-5; CDR3 protein: CASSLGTHSNQPQHF; CDR3 DNA: TGTGCCAGCAGTTTAGGGACTCATAGCAATCAGCCCCAGCATTTT
clone size: -; D gene: -; V gene: TRBV5-1; J gene: TRBJ2-5; CDR3 protein: CASSLETGMGETQYF; CDR3 DNA: TGCGCCAGCAGCTTGGAAACGGGAATGGGAGAGACCCAGTACTTC
clone size: -; D gene: -; V gene: TRBV28; J gene: TRBJ1-1; CDR3 protein: CASSSHPYPDTEAFF; CDR3 DNA: TGTGCCAGCAGTTCCCACCCTTACCCGGACACTGAAGCTTTCTTT
clone size: once; D gene: -; V gene: TRBV4-2; J gene: TRBJ2-4; CDR3 protein: CASSQASRDFKNIQYF; CDR3 DNA: TGTGCCAGCAGCCAAGCCTCCCGGGACTTCAAAAACATTCAGTACTTC